The 13 T cell receptor beta chains listed next were all sequenced from one sample in a study of CD8+ T cells in alopecia areata. Reverse transcribed after extraction, RNA yielded cDNA as the sequencing template. The repertoire was sequenced with immunoSEQ multiplex PCR; TCRdb's copy has only in-frame clones and lacks some. Here the sample spans roughly 150,000 clones, about 51% being singletons. Material: CD8+ T cells sorted from blood, obtained at week 0. The source is a human donor with alopecia areata.

The rearrangement uses TRBV9 and TRBJ2-1; D is possibly TRBD1 (6 bases). Trimming left V 3 bases short and J 2 bases short, with 12 bases between. In germline, CDR1 is SGDLS, CDR2 YYNGEE. This CDR3 spans 15 amino acids. The DNA of the CDR3 is TGTGCCAGCAGCGGTACAGGGAGTACCTACAATGAGCAGTTCTTC. Protein sequence: CASSGTGSTYNEQFF.

This rearrangement joins TRBV6-5 to TRBJ1-1, with a weak D call TRBD1 (6 bases). Germline values: CDR1 MNHEY, CDR2 SVGAGI. V was pared by 0 bases and J by 5 bases, with 10 bases between. The CDR3 loop spans 14 amino acids. CDR3 protein: CASSYSEGETEAFF. The CDR3 coding sequence is TGTGCCAGCAGTTACTCGGAGGGGGAGACTGAAGCTTTCTTT.

The chain carries TRBV4-1 and TRBJ2-3; 7 nucleotides match TRBD2. The CDR3 sequence is 16 residues long. The V gene end was trimmed by 0 bases and the J gene end by 1 base; junction bases not matched to a gene: 4. Germline V gene data show CDR1 as MGHRA and CDR2 as YSYEKL. CDR3 bases: TGCGCCAGCAGCCAAGAAACGGGGGGTCGCACAGATACGCAGTATTTT. Translated: CASSQETGGRTDTQYF.

The V and J genes are TRBV30 and TRBJ2-2, with 8 bases aligning to TRBD2. J gave up 1 base and V 4 bases, and 2 bases lay outside the gene matches. The CDR3 is made up of 14 amino acids. Germline-derived CDR1 and CDR2 are GTSNPN and SVGIG (reference sequence). The CDR3 DNA reads as TGTGCCTGGACGAGCGGGGGGAACACCGGGGAGCTGTTTTTT. This gives the protein CAWTSGGNTGELFF.

This clone has a handful of counts. V is TRBV30 and J is TRBJ2-2; D ambiguous. CDR1 is GTSNPN and CDR2 is SVGIG in the germline V gene (reference sequence). V lost 0 bases and J lost 1, with 6 bases in between. This CDR3 has 14 residues. CDR3 amino acids: CAWSVMGNTGELFF. In DNA, the CDR3 is TGTGCCTGGAGTGTGATGGGGAACACCGGGGAGCTGTTTTTT.

The CDR3 region has the DNA TGTGCCAGCAGCTTAGAGGGGGGCTCCTACAATGAGCAGTTCTTC. It specifies CASSLEGGSYNEQFF. J is TRBJ2-1 and V is TRBV7-6, with D perhaps TRBD1 or TRBD2 (6 bases each). The V end was cut by 1 base, the J end by 0 bases, with 7 bases between. CDR3 length equals 15 residues. Germline loops: CDR1 SGHVS, CDR2 FNYEAQ.

This rearrangement joins TRBV2 to TRBJ1-2; D uncertain. The CDR3 contains 13 residues. The germline V gene encodes CDR1 SNHLY and CDR2 FYNNEI. The germline V and J ends were trimmed by 1 base and 8 bases, with 11 bases remaining between them. The CDR3 DNA sequence: TGTGCCAGCAGTGAAGACCGAGGCGGGGGCTACACCTTC. Its translation: CASSEDRGGGYTF.

The sample holds a few counts of this clone. V usage is TRBV29-1 and J usage is TRBJ2-1; D is possibly TRBD2 (6 bases). The CDR3 is 12 amino acids. V dropped 3 bases and J dropped 9 bases, with 12 bases sitting between them. CDR1 is SQVTM and CDR2 is ANQGSEA in the germline V gene. CDR3 sequence reads: CSVETRWGEQFF. The CDR3 nucleotides are TGCAGCGTTGAGACTAGATGGGGTGAGCAGTTCTTC.

A word on this clone: One end of the junction is discordant with germline, which a read error may explain. The chain couples TRBV13 to TRBJ1-4; D call uncertain. The CDR3 is 13 amino acids. The germline CDR1 and CDR2 sequences are PRHDT and FYEKMQ (reference sequence). This CDR3 reads CAGSLGWGEKLFF. For the CDR3, the DNA is TGTGCCGGCAGCTTAGGATGGGGTGAAAAACTGTTTTTT.

The rearrangement uses TRBV6-6 and TRBJ2-3; 10 bases are shared with TRBD1. V trimming: 8 bases; J trimming: 5 bases; junction bases outside the gene matches: 1. The germline gives CDR1 MNHNY, CDR2 SVGAGI (reference sequence). The CDR3 runs to 12 residues. The CDR3 region has the DNA TGTGCCAGCGGACAGGGGGGAGATACGCAGTATTTT. Its translation: CASGQGGDTQYF.

V gene TRBV29-1 combines with J gene TRBJ1-1; TRBD1 matches at 8 bases. There are 8 residues in the CDR3. The germline V gene has CDR1 SQVTM and CDR2 ANQGSEA. V shed 7 bases and J 14 bases; nucleotides not matched to a gene: 3. CDR3 nucleotides: TGCAGCGACGGACAGGGATTCTTT. It codes for CSDGQGFF.

J is TRBJ2-3 and V is TRBV5-1, with TRBD2 identical over 11 bases. The V segment lost 4 bases and the J segment 3 bases; nucleotides outside the gene matches: 7. The germline CDR1 and CDR2 sequences are SGHRS and YFSETQ. This CDR3 has 16 amino acids. In DNA, the CDR3 is TGCGCCAGCAGCGGGGGACTAGCGGTTGGGACAGATACGCAGTATTTT. The encoded protein is CASSGGLAVGTDTQYF.

The chain uses TRBV7-6 and TRBJ2-1, with TRBD2 identical over 9 bases. The V and J ends lost 3 bases and 6 bases, in that order; junction bases with no gene match: 6. This CDR3 comprises 15 residues. Germline V CDR1 and CDR2: SGHVS, FNYEAQ. Here the CDR3 DNA reads TGTGCCAGCAGCTTGAGTAGCGGGGGAATCAATGAGCAGTTCTTC. Protein product: CASSLSSGGINEQFF.